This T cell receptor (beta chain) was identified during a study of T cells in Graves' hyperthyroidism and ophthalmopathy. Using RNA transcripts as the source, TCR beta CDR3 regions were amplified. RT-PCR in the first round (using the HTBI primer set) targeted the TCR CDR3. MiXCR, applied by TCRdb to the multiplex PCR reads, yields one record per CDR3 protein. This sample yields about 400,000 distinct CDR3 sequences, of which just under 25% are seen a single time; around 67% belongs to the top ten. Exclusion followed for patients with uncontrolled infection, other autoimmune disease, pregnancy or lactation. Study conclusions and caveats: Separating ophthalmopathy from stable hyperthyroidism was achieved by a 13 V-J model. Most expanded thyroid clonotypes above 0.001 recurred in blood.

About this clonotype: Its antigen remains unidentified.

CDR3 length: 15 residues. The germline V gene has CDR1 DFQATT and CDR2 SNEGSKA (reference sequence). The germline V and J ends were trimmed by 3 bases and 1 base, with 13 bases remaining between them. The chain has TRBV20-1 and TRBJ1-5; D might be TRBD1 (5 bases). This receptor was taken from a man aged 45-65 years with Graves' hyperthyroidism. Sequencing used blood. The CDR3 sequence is CSARQPGPSNQPQHF. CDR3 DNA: TGCAGTGCTAGGCAACCGGGACCGAGCAATCAGCCCCAGCATTTT.